The 17 T cell receptor beta chains below were found in one sample sequenced in a study of technical replicates of blood from a handful of donors. Clones were read by immunoSEQ multiplex PCR, and TCRdb kept only the in-frame ones, dropping some. Of about 66,000 clones in the sample, roughly 92% are singletons; the top ten hold 0.35% to 0.45%. Sample: T cells isolated from PBMCs. These receptors all stem from a human donor in good health.

As concerns this clone: As the CDR3 is not closed by the conserved phenylalanine or tryptophan, this likely results from a read error. It is unclear where the CDR3 begins or ends on the DNA, so no DNA is shown, and the CDR3 is as TCRdb lists it. V gene TRBV7-2 combines with J gene TRBJ2-3; the DNA was not used to check the table's D call, TRBD2. The germline V gene has CDR1 SGHTA and CDR2 FQGNSA. Termini included, the CDR3 measures 12 amino acids. The CDR3 reads CASSPPLLGGRV.

The chain combines TRBV5-1 with TRBJ1-1; D gene unclear. V was shortened by 2 bases and J by 1 base, with 12 bases between the two germline ends. The germline V gene encodes CDR1 SGHRS and CDR2 YFSETQ. The CDR3 covers 15 residues. CDR3 coding DNA: TGCGCCAGCAGCTTCTTGACATCAACGAACACTGAAGCTTTCTTT. Its translation is CASSFLTSTNTEAFF.

The chain's CDR3 is CSVDARVTRETQYF. CDR3 nucleotide sequence: TGCAGCGTTGACGCCAGGGTCACCAGGGAGACCCAGTACTTC. V and J are TRBV29-1 and TRBJ2-5; D perhaps matches TRBD1 (5 bases). Germline-derived CDR1 and CDR2 are SQVTM and ANQGSEA. The CDR3 extends over 14 amino acids. The V end lost 3 bases, the J end lost 5 bases, and 16 bases lay between the germline ends.

The chain is built from TRBV10-3 and TRBJ2-7; no clear D gene. Germline loops: CDR1 ENHRY, CDR2 SYGVKD. The germline V and J ends were trimmed by 0 bases and 4 bases, with 19 bases remaining between them. The CDR3 extends over 17 amino acids. CDR3 loop: CAISESQWAENSYEQYF. The DNA for the CDR3 is TGTGCCATCAGTGAGTCTCAATGGGCAGAGAACTCTTACGAGCAGTACTTC.

The chain recombines TRBV11-3 with TRBJ2-7; unclear D gene. The germline CDR1 and CDR2 sequences are SGHNT and YENEEA. This CDR3 is built from 12 residues. Trimming shortened V by 1 base and J by 3 bases, and 4 bases separated the two germline ends. The CDR3 DNA sequence: TGTGCCAGCAGCTTAGGCTACTACGAGCAGTACTTC. Its translation: CASSLGYYEQYF.

The rearrangement joins TRBV10-2 to TRBJ1-2; D gene ambiguous. The germline gives CDR1 WSHSY, CDR2 SAAADI. The V and J ends lost 7 bases and 0 bases respectively, with 12 bases between them. The length of the CDR3 is 14 residues. This CDR3 is CASNARGANYGYTF. The CDR3 coding sequence is TGCGCCAGCAACGCCCGCGGTGCTAACTATGGCTACACCTTC.

This clone came up a few times. The chain couples TRBV28 to TRBJ2-7, with 11 bases that match TRBD1. Trimming cost V 5 bases and J 2 bases; bases outside gene matches: 5. The CDR3 contains 15 residues. Germline-derived CDR1 and CDR2 are MDHEN and SYDVKM. The CDR3 loop reads CASSPGTGGAYEQYF. The CDR3 nucleotides are TGTGCCAGCAGTCCTGGGACAGGGGGAGCCTACGAGCAGTACTTC.

This clone has just one count. The chain combines TRBV10-3 with TRBJ2-7; possibly TRBD2 for D (6 bases). Germline-derived CDR1 and CDR2 are ENHRY and SYGVKD. The CDR3 is 15 residues long. The V and J ends lost 2 bases and 1 base respectively, with 12 bases between them. The CDR3 nucleotides read TGTGCCATCAGTGAGATGGGAGGAGGTTCCTACGAGCAGTACTTC. This translates into CAISEMGGGSYEQYF.

A single count supports this clone. The chain carries TRBV9 and TRBJ2-1; TRBD2 is a possible D gene (5 bases). Germline V gene data show CDR1 as SGDLS and CDR2 as YYNGEE. Trimming stripped 0 bases from V and 9 bases from J, with 10 bases between. The CDR3 is 13 amino acids. In nucleotides, the CDR3 is TGTGCCAGCAGCGTAGTAGACGCGGGTGAGCAGTTCTTC. As protein: CASSVVDAGEQFF.

This chain links TRBV9 with TRBJ2-1, with a tentative D call TRBD1 (6 bases). Germline loops: CDR1 SGDLS, CDR2 YYNGEE. This CDR3 comprises 16 residues. The germline V and J ends were trimmed by 0 bases and 2 bases, with 12 bases remaining between them. The CDR3 region is CASSVEMTGPYNEQFF. CDR3 nucleotides: TGTGCCAGCAGCGTAGAGATGACAGGACCCTACAATGAGCAGTTCTTC.

The chain carries TRBV19 and TRBJ2-7, with D perhaps matching TRBD2 (6 bases). Trimming took off 5 bases at V and 4 bases at J, with 15 bases between the two ends. CDR3 size: 14 residues. The V gene's germline CDR1 is LNHDA and CDR2 SQIVND (reference sequence). The CDR3 coding sequence is TGTGCCAGTAGTTTTCGGGGGTCGGAGTACGAGCAGTACTTC. Protein product: CASSFRGSEYEQYF.

This chain uses TRBV10-3 with TRBJ2-2; perhaps TRBD1 as D (6 bases). The germline V and J ends were trimmed by 8 bases and 0 bases, with 13 bases remaining between them. The CDR3 spans 15 residues. In germline, CDR1 is ENHRY, CDR2 SYGVKD. CDR3 loop: CAISPGTTNTGELFF. Here the CDR3 DNA reads TGTGCCATCTCCCCCGGGACAACGAACACCGGGGAGCTGTTTTTT.

V and J are TRBV9 and TRBJ2-1; TRBD2 matches 11 bases. The CDR3 runs 16 residues. J lost 4 bases, V lost 1 base, and 4 bases had no gene match. Germline-derived CDR1 and CDR2 are SGDLS and YYNGEE. CDR3 protein: CASSVPGLAEYNEQFF. CDR3 nucleotide sequence: TGTGCCAGCAGCGTACCGGGACTAGCGGAGTACAATGAGCAGTTCTTC.

This chain joins TRBV18 and TRBJ2-7; maybe TRBD1 (5 bases). The V gene's germline CDR1 is KGHSH and CDR2 LQKENI. The CDR3 consists of 16 residues. Trimming left V 3 bases short and J 0 bases short, with 15 bases between. Here the CDR3 DNA reads TGTGCCAGCTCACCCCTGGTAGAGGACATCTCCTACGAGCAGTACTTC. Translating it yields CASSPLVEDISYEQYF.

The CDR3 coding sequence is TGTGCCAGCAGCTTAGGACGGGACCGGGGACTCGAGCAGTACTTC. As protein: CASSLGRDRGLEQYF. The chain is built from TRBV7-2 and TRBJ2-7, with D possibly TRBD2 on 6 matching bases. CDR1 is SGHTA, CDR2 FQGNSA, per germline. This CDR3 spans 15 amino acids. Trimming pared 1 base from V and 6 bases from J, leaving 16 bases between. Full variable domain (rest looked up from reference TRBV7-2 and TRBJ2-7): GAGVSQSPSNKVTEKGKDVELRCDPISGHTALYWYRQSLGQGLEFLIYFQGNSAPDKSGLPSDRFSAERTGGSVSTLTIQRTQQEDSAVYLCASSLGRDRGLEQYFGPGTRLTVT.

This chain connects TRBV4-1 to TRBJ1-2; possibly TRBD1 for D (5 bases). This CDR3 contains 16 residues. V lost 3 bases and J lost 6, with 20 bases in between. The V gene's germline CDR1 is MGHRA and CDR2 YSYEKL. The CDR3 bases are TGCGCCAGCAGCCAGGCCCCGTGGGGGAGCGGGAATGGCTACACCTTC. It codes for CASSQAPWGSGNGYTF.

CDR3 in DNA: TGTGCCAGCACGAGGTTAGCGGGAGGGGTGGATACGCAGTATTTT. Its translation is CASTRLAGGVDTQYF. V and J are TRBV2 and TRBJ2-3; 11 bases line up with TRBD2. The CDR3 totals 15 residues. Trimming took 7 bases from V and 6 from J; bases not matched to a gene: 9. Germline V gene lookup returns CDR1 SNHLY and CDR2 FYNNEI.